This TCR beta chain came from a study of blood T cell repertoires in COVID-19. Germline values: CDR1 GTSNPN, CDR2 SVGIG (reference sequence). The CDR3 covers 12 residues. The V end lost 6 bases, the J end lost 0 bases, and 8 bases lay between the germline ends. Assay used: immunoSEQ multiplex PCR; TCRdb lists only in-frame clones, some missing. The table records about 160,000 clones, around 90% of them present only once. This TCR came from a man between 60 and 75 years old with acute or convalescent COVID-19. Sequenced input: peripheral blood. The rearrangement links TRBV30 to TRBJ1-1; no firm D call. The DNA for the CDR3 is TGTGCCTGTGACGGGATGAACACTGAAGCTTTCTTT. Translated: CACDGMNTEAFF.